Listed below are T cell receptor beta chains from one sample, sequenced in a study of cytomegalovirus exposure and HLA in healthy donors. Method: immunoSEQ multiplex PCR; TCRdb's copy keeps in-frame clones and lacks some. The table shows under 200,000 clones, with about two thirds occurring only once. Sequencing used PBMCs. The receptors come from a woman aged 30 to 39 in good health and CMV-seronegative. Both conserved end residues are part of each CDR3. Each record gives: D gene, clone size, V gene, J gene, CDR3 DNA, CDR3 protein. A D gene is named only where the DNA matches it firmly. Clone sizes are given selectively: once, few, many, or a class where the clone is expanded.

.	.	TRBV19	TRBJ1-2	TGTGCCAGTAGAGCACAGGGATTCTATGGCTACACCTTC	CASRAQGFYGYTF
TRBD2	.	TRBV6-6	TRBJ2-1	TGTGCCAGCAGTTACTTGGTGGGAGGGCTCAATGAGCAGTTCTTC	CASSYLVGGLNEQFF
.	once	TRBV28	TRBJ1-3	TGTGCCAGCAGTTTTTCGGGAAGGCAGGTCCCTGGAAACACCATATATTTT	CASSFSGRQVPGNTIYF
.	.	TRBV4-3	TRBJ2-7	TGCGCCAGCAGCCAAGAATACCACTTCTCCTACGAGCAGTACTTC	CASSQEYHFSYEQYF
.	.	TRBV27	TRBJ1-5	TGTGCCAGCAGTTTTCAGGGGTTTCAGCCCCAGCATTTT	CASSFQGFQPQHF
.	.	TRBV19	TRBJ1-1	TGTGCCAGTTCCGGGAACACTGAAGCTTTCTTT	CASSGNTEAFF
TRBD2	.	TRBV7-6	TRBJ2-1	TGTGCCAGCAGCTTAAATCCTAGCGGGGGAAATGAGCAGTTCTTC	CASSLNPSGGNEQFF
TRBD1	few	TRBV7-3	TRBJ1-1	TGTGCCAGCAGCCGACAGGGGAACACTGAAGCTTTCTTT	CASSRQGNTEAFF
.	.	TRBV7-9	TRBJ2-2	TGTGCCAGCCACCCGGGGACGAACACCGGGGAGCTGTTTTTT	CASHPGTNTGELFF
.	.	TRBV6-4	TRBJ1-1	TGTGCCAGCAGTGAGGGGCTATATACTGAAGCTTTCTTT	CASSEGLYTEAFF
TRBD1	.	TRBV9	TRBJ1-3	TGTGCCAGCAGCCCAGGGGTGGGACAGGGAAACACCATATATTTT	CASSPGVGQGNTIYF
TRBD2	.	TRBV14	TRBJ2-2	TGTGCCAGCAGCCTCGTAGCGGGTTTCACCGGGGAGCTGTTTTTT	CASSLVAGFTGELFF
.	.	TRBV15	TRBJ1-4	TGTGCCACCAGCAGAGAGGGGGCGACTAATGAAAAACTGTTTTTT	CATSREGATNEKLFF
TRBD1	.	TRBV12-5	TRBJ2-5	TGTGCTAGTGGTCTCCAGACAGGGCCACAAGAGACCCAGTACTTC	CASGLQTGPQETQYF
.	.	TRBV4-2	TRBJ1-5	TGTGCCAGCAGCCAGACAGGTGTGTGGACCTATCAGCCCCAGCATTTT	CASSQTGVWTYQPQHF
.	few	TRBV29-1	TRBJ2-2	TGCAGCGTCTCCAGGGATCGGGACACCGGGGAGCTGTTTTTT	CSVSRDRDTGELFF
.	.	TRBV6-6	TRBJ2-3	TGTGCCAGCAGTGGGCGTGGTTCTAGCACAGATACGCAGTATTTT	CASSGRGSSTDTQYF
.	.	TRBV20-1	TRBJ1-1	TGCAGTGCTACGGGGGCTTTCTTT	CSATGAFF
TRBD1	.	TRBV5-6	TRBJ2-7	TGTGCCAGCAGCTCCCGGGACAGGGCTTACTACGAGCAGTACTTC	CASSSRDRAYYEQYF
.	.	TRBV2	TRBJ1-2	TGTGCCAGCAGTGACCACACTTGGACAGAGGATGGCTACACCTTC	CASSDHTWTEDGYTF
.	.	TRBV11-2	TRBJ1-6	TGTGCCAGCAGCATCGAAGGGGGATCTTCACCCCTCCACTTT	CASSIEGGSSPLHF
.	.	TRBV18	TRBJ1-6	TGTGCCAGCTCACCGGGAGGTAATTCACCCCTCCACTTT	CASSPGGNSPLHF
.	.	TRBV28	TRBJ1-1	TGTGCCAGCAGTTCACTAGACACCAACACTGAAGCTTTCTTT	CASSSLDTNTEAFF
TRBD2	.	TRBV28	TRBJ2-7	TGTGCCAGCATGGGGAGGGGTTACGAGCAGTACTTC	CASMGRGYEQYF
.	.	TRBV4-2	TRBJ1-3	TGTGCCAGCAGCCAAGTCACAGGCTCTGGAAACACCATATATTTT	CASSQVTGSGNTIYF
.	few	TRBV6-1	TRBJ1-1	TGTGCCAGCAGTGAATATGGGGAGACGAACACTGAAGCTTTCTTT	CASSEYGETNTEAFF
.	.	TRBV6-1	TRBJ2-1	TGTGCCAGCAGTGAAGTCCGGACACCCTCCTACAATGAGCAGTTCTTC	CASSEVRTPSYNEQFF
TRBD2	.	TRBV2	TRBJ2-3	TGTGCCAGCAAACGGACTAGCGGGAGTACAGATACGCAGTATTTT	CASKRTSGSTDTQYF
.	.	TRBV28	TRBJ2-1	TGTGCCAGCAGTTTACTCAATGAGCAGTTCTTC	CASSLLNEQFF
.	.	TRBV5-4	TRBJ1-2	TGTGCCAGCAGCTTGCCGGCTGGAGTCTATGGCTACACCTTC	CASSLPAGVYGYTF
.	.	TRBV28	TRBJ1-5	TGTGCCAGCAGCCCCTTAACAGGGTGGGGTCAGCCCCAGCATTTT	CASSPLTGWGQPQHF
TRBD1	.	TRBV27	TRBJ1-1	TGTGCCAGCAGGATTTCGACAGGGGGATATGACACTGAAGCTTTCTTT	CASRISTGGYDTEAFF
.	.	TRBV2	TRBJ2-3	TGTGCCAGCAGCGACCCGACGCCGTCGCGGGGCACAGATACGCAGTATTTT	CASSDPTPSRGTDTQYF
TRBD2	few	TRBV19	TRBJ2-2	TGTGCCAGTAGTCCCGGGGGGGCTAACACCGGGGAGCTGTTTTTT	CASSPGGANTGELFF
TRBD2	.	TRBV28	TRBJ2-7	TGTGCCAGCAGTTCCGGACTAGCGGAGTTCTACGAGCAGTACTTC	CASSSGLAEFYEQYF
.	.	TRBV4-2	TRBJ1-3	TGTGCCAGCAGCCAAGTGACGGGCTCTGGAAACACCATATATTTT	CASSQVTGSGNTIYF
.	.	TRBV18	TRBJ2-2	TGTGCCAGCTCACCAAAGAGTCAGGAGAACACCGGGGAGCTGTTTTTT	CASSPKSQENTGELFF
TRBD1	.	TRBV14	TRBJ2-7	TGTGCCAGCAGCTCCCGGGACAGGGGAATTTACGAGCAGTACTTC	CASSSRDRGIYEQYF
.	few	TRBV30	TRBJ2-3	TGTGCCTGGAGTGTCAGTGACTATCAGTATTTT	CAWSVSDYQYF
.	.	TRBV7-2	TRBJ2-7	TGTGCCAGCAGCTTAGGGACAGAGTACGAGCAGTACTTC	CASSLGTEYEQYF
.	.	TRBV29-1	TRBJ2-7	TGCAGCGTTGATGGGGGCGCCTACGAGCAGTACTTC	CSVDGGAYEQYF
TRBD2	few	TRBV30	TRBJ2-3	TGTGCCTGGAGTAAGGGCGGGAGAACCACAGATACGCAGTATTTT	CAWSKGGRTTDTQYF
.	.	TRBV5-6	TRBJ2-7	TGTGCCAGCAGCTTGGCCTCGGGACACCACTACGAGCAGTACTTC	CASSLASGHHYEQYF
TRBD1	.	TRBV6-4	TRBJ1-2	TGTGCCAGCAGTGAGACAGGGATAGGTGGCTACACCTTC	CASSETGIGGYTF
.	.	TRBV6-5	TRBJ2-7	TGTGCCAGCAGTTACTCATACACGTCCTACGAGCAGTACTTC	CASSYSYTSYEQYF
TRBD1	.	TRBV29-1	TRBJ1-3	TGCAGCGCGACAGGGGCTTTGAGCTCTGGAAACACCATATATTTT	CSATGALSSGNTIYF
.	.	TRBV11-2	TRBJ2-2	TGTGCCAGCAACCCTCGCCCGGTGGGTGACTCCACCGGGGAGCTGTTTTTT	CASNPRPVGDSTGELFF
TRBD2	.	TRBV7-6	TRBJ2-2	TGTGCCAGCAGATCCGGGACTACTAACACCGGGGAGCTGTTTTTT	CASRSGTTNTGELFF
.	.	TRBV12-1	TRBJ2-6	TGTGCCAGCAGCTACAGGGGGACTGGGGCCAACGTCCTGACTTTC	CASSYRGTGANVLTF
TRBD1	.	TRBV5-1	TRBJ1-6	TGCGCCAGCAGCTCACAGGGGGCGGATTCACCCCTCCACTTT	CASSSQGADSPLHF
TRBD1	.	TRBV7-2	TRBJ1-2	TGTGCCAGCAGCTTAGGCCCCGACAGGGGATCTGGCTACACCTTC	CASSLGPDRGSGYTF
.	.	TRBV18	TRBJ2-3	TGTGCCAGCTCACCCCCCAGTGGCCGCACAGATACGCAGTATTTT	CASSPPSGRTDTQYF
.	.	TRBV5-4	TRBJ2-7	TGTGCCAGCAGCTTGGACCGGCGGGAGCAGTACTTC	CASSLDRREQYF
.	.	TRBV5-6	TRBJ1-1	TGTGCCAGCAGCTTGCCAGGAGGGAATGAAGCTTTCTTT	CASSLPGGNEAFF
TRBD1	.	TRBV7-2	TRBJ1-3	TGTGCCAGCAGCTTAGGAATTGAATCCGGGACAGGGATGGCAAACACCATATATTTT	CASSLGIESGTGMANTIYF